This T cell receptor beta chain originates from a study of OX40 agonist ivuxolimab in advanced cancers. Describing the broader study: The costimulatory receptor OX40 (CD134) was targeted by ivuxolimab, a fully human IgG2 agonistic monoclonal antibody. Peripheral TCRbeta sequencing aimed to test whether ivuxolimab altered TCR sequence diversity and caused clonal T-cell expansion. Partial responses occurred in three dose-escalation patients: two with cutaneous melanoma and one with hepatocellular carcinoma. Prior anti-PD-1, anti-PD-L1 or anti-CTLA-4 therapy was permitted, and roughly two fifths of dose-escalation patients had received checkpoint inhibitors. Of the 50 to 55 patients in dose escalation, about 19 had hepatocellular carcinoma, some 15 had melanoma, 9 had renal cell carcinoma and 9 had head and neck cancer. Intravenous ivuxolimab was administered to patients every 2 weeks at six dose levels: 0.01, 0.1, 0.3, 1.5, 3 and 10 mg/kg. The paper covers the monotherapy dose-escalation part of the phase I ivuxolimab trial, which included N ≈ 50 patients. The dose-escalation cohort was 82.7% male with a mean age of roughly 60 years, ranging from roughly 20 to 80.

Details on this clone: Its antigen has not been determined. No base-level quality is on record; no much larger clone is a single base apart.

Genomic DNA was isolated from the sorted cells so that the TCRbeta CDR3 region could be sequenced. TCRbeta CDR3 regions were sequenced using the immunoSEQ Assay. The source is immuneACCESS, and TCRdb retained only in-frame sequences with V and J called. Part of the clones is not carried over; for the studies checked, unresolved V genes explain less than half of this, and the remainder is unexplained. The sample table records around 62,000 clones; more than 75% of these occur just once. The top ten clones comprise 0.6% to 0.8% of the sample. General study outcomes and caveats: On average, CD8+ T cells showed more expanded clones than CD4+ T cells after ivuxolimab. In the 0.1-3.0 mg/kg groups, partial responders were among the patients with the lowest normalized peripheral clonal expansion, particularly in CD8+ T cells. At doses of 0.1 to 3.0 mg/kg, clonal expansion of both CD4+ and CD8+ T cells in blood was seen between baseline and week 6. Low levels of normalized T-cell clonal expansion were also seen in some patients who did not respond. Which antigens the clonally expanded peripheral T cells were specific for was not determined.

Patients with autoimmune disease history or receiving systemic immunosuppression were excluded from the trial. In every dose cohort, peripheral blood was drawn for TCR sequencing at baseline, cycle 4 day 1, and cycle 7 day 1. The samples were drawn from a first-in-human, open-label, multicenter phase I dose-escalation trial of ivuxolimab. The trial enrolled adults with locally advanced or metastatic head and neck squamous cell, hepatocellular, melanoma or renal cell carcinoma. CD4+ and CD8+ T cells were sorted separately from peripheral blood before TCR sequencing. The germline V gene specifies SGHVS as CDR1 and FQNEAQ as CDR2. V loses 4 bases of germline sequence and J loses 0 bases, and the interval between the two ends is 19 bases. The CDR3, from cysteine to phenylalanine, totals 18 residues. Of the read, only the CDR3 DNA is kept; its 54 bases are in frame from base 1.

The rearrangement joined TRBV7-8 to TRBJ1-5; the D region possibly corresponds to TRBD1 (5 bases align). This sequence originates from an adult with an advanced solid tumor such as melanoma, head and neck, liver or kidney cancer. This material consisted of CD4+ or CD8+ T cells sorted from blood, taken in a trial of the OX40 agonist ivuxolimab. The sequence in DNA is TGTGCCAGCAGCTCGGGACGCCTAAGGGGCTATAGCAATCAGCCCCAGCATTTT. Its translation reads: CASSSGRLRGYSNQPQHF.